The 22 T cell receptor beta chains reported below all come from one sample, sequenced in a study of long-term antiretroviral therapy in people with HIV. The authors ran the immunoSEQ assay, v3.0, at survey level. The table came from immunoSEQ multiplex PCR; TCRdb's copy has only in-frame clones and leaves some out. Of about 35,000 clones listed, about four fifths are singletons. The sequenced sample was unsorted PBMCs, obtained 3 years after starting antiretroviral therapy. Source of these receptors: a man aged 45 to 65 with HIV.

The rearrangement joins TRBV11-2 to TRBJ2-7; D is unclear. Deletions cut 3 bases from V and 5 bases from J, with 8 bases between. CDR1 SGHAT and CDR2 FQNNGV come from the germline V gene. CDR3 size: 12 residues. CDR3 region: CASSFAGNEQYF. The CDR3 nucleotides read TGTGCCAGCAGCTTTGCCGGTAACGAGCAGTACTTC. Filled out from reference TRBV11-2 and TRBJ2-7, the complete variable domain reads EAGVAQSPRYKIIEKRQSVAFWCNPISGHATLYWYQQILGQGPKLLIQFQNNGVVDDSQLPKDRFSAERLKGVDSTLKIQPAKLEDSAVYLCASSFAGNEQYFGPGTRLTVT.

The chain has TRBV5-6 and TRBJ1-1; the D gene is possibly TRBD1 (5 bases). The CDR3 sequence is 14 residues long. CDR1 is SGHDT, CDR2 YYEEEE, per germline. The V end lost 1 base, the J end lost 1 base, and 8 bases lay between the germline ends. The CDR3 spells CASSLRGENTEAFF. The DNA for the CDR3 is TGTGCCAGCAGCTTGAGAGGGGAGAACACTGAAGCTTTCTTT.

The rearrangement uses TRBV5-1 and TRBJ1-5, with 9 positions matching TRBD1. J lost 1 base, V lost 4 bases, and 9 bases had no gene match. This CDR3 has 17 amino acids. The germline CDR1 and CDR2 sequences are SGHRS and YFSETQ. The CDR3 nucleotides are TGCGCCAGCAGCCCGCTTCCGACAGGGGGAAGCAATCAGCCCCAGCATTTT. It yields the protein CASSPLPTGGSNQPQHF.

The V call is TRBV21-1, the J call TRBJ2-7; the D segment call TRBD2 is taken from the table without a DNA check. TRBV21-1 is shown as a pseudogene. The CDR3 consists of 18 residues. CDR3 nucleotides: TGTGCCAGCAGCAAACTGAGACTAGAAAAACGTCGCCTCTACGAGCAGTACTTC. Its translation is CASSKLRLEKRRLYEQYF.

CDR3 protein: CASKGTSGYNEQFF. For the CDR3, the DNA is TGTGCCAGCAAGGGGACTAGCGGGTACAATGAGCAGTTCTTC. This chain joins TRBV2 and TRBJ2-1; 12 nucleotides match TRBD2. J gave up 4 bases and V 7 bases, and 2 bases lay outside the gene matches. Germline CDR1 reads SNHLY; CDR2 reads FYNNEI. The CDR3 has 14 amino acids. The whole variable domain, filled in from reference TRBV2 and TRBJ2-1, reads EPEVTQTPSHQVTQMGQEVILRCVPISNHLYFYWYRQILGQKVEFLVSFYNNEISEKSEIFDDQFSVERPDGSNFTLKIRSTKLEDSAMYFCASKGTSGYNEQFFGPGTRLTVL.

The chain has TRBV7-2 and TRBJ1-4; possibly TRBD1 for D (6 bases). The V gene's germline CDR1 is SGHTA and CDR2 FQGNSA. V shed 5 bases and J shed 4 bases, with 17 bases lying between them. The CDR3 is 16 residues long. The CDR3 nucleotides are TGTGCCAGCAGCGGCCTTTCGGGAGGGGGTAATGAAAAACTGTTTTTT. This encodes CASSGLSGGGNEKLFF.

This chain uses TRBV5-1 with TRBJ2-2, with D possibly matching TRBD1 (6 bases). The CDR3 runs to 15 residues. In germline, CDR1 is SGHRS, CDR2 YFSETQ. V was pared by 5 bases and J by 5 bases, with 16 bases between. CDR3 DNA: TGCGCCAGCAGGAAGGCAGGGGTGAGGACCGGGGAGCTGTTTTTT. Its protein is CASRKAGVRTGELFF.

This chain connects TRBV13 to TRBJ1-1, with TRBD1 identical over 9 bases. Germline lookup yields CDR1 PRHDT and CDR2 FYEKMQ (reference sequence). The CDR3 has 14 residues. V was clipped by 6 bases and J by 6 bases; unmatched bases: 8. CDR3 loop: CASRETGGRAEAFF. The CDR3 bases are TGTGCCAGCAGGGAGACAGGGGGGAGGGCTGAAGCTTTCTTT. The whole variable domain, filled in from reference TRBV13 and TRBJ1-1, reads AAGVIQSPRHLIKEKRETATLKCYPIPRHDTVYWYQQGPGQDPQFLISFYEKMQSDKGSIPDRFSAQQFSDYHSELNMSSLELGDSALYFCASRETGGRAEAFFGQGTRLTVV.

V and J are TRBV2 and TRBJ2-6; D perhaps matches TRBD1 (5 bases). The V end was cut by 2 bases, the J end by 2 bases, with 7 bases between. Germline CDR1 reads SNHLY; CDR2 reads FYNNEI. The CDR3 consists of 15 residues. The DNA of the CDR3 is TGTGCCAGCAGTGAAAGGACACCTGGGGCCAACGTCCTGACTTTC. Protein sequence: CASSERTPGANVLTF. Full variable domain (rest looked up from reference TRBV2 and TRBJ2-6): EPEVTQTPSHQVTQMGQEVILRCVPISNHLYFYWYRQILGQKVEFLVSFYNNEISEKSEIFDDQFSVERPDGSNFTLKIRSTKLEDSAMYFCASSERTPGANVLTFGAGSRLTVL.

This clone was picked up one time. V and J are TRBV11-2 and TRBJ2-3, with 11 positions matching TRBD1. Germline lookup yields CDR1 SGHAT and CDR2 FQNNGV. J was trimmed by 3 bases and V by 4 bases; bases with no gene match: 3. The CDR3 has 15 residues. CDR3 protein: CASSSGQGATDTQYF. CDR3 bases: TGTGCCAGCAGCTCAGGACAGGGGGCAACAGATACGCAGTATTTT. Combining the CDR3 with reference TRBV11-2 and TRBJ2-3 gives the whole variable domain EAGVAQSPRYKIIEKRQSVAFWCNPISGHATLYWYQQILGQGPKLLIQFQNNGVVDDSQLPKDRFSAERLKGVDSTLKIQPAKLEDSAVYLCASSSGQGATDTQYFGPGTRLTVL.

Here the CDR3 DNA reads TGTGCCAGCAGTTCCCGGACAGGGGGCGAGACCCAGTACTTC. The encoded protein is CASSSRTGGETQYF. The V and J genes are TRBV11-2 and TRBJ2-5, with TRBD1 matching over 11 bases. The CDR3 runs to 14 residues. Germline V gives CDR1 SGHAT, CDR2 FQNNGV. J gave up 5 bases and V 6 bases, and 5 bases lay outside the gene matches.

The rearrangement links TRBV7-9 to TRBJ2-1, with D unresolved. CDR1 and CDR2 from the germline V gene are SEHNR and FQNEAQ (reference sequence). The ends were cut back, 4 bases at V and 16 bases at J, with 14 bases in the middle. The CDR3 runs 11 residues. The chain's CDR3 is CASSSSPTVFF. The CDR3 bases are TGTGCCAGCAGCTCCTCTCCGACTGTTTTCTTC.

The chain uses TRBV9 and TRBJ1-2; D is possibly TRBD1 (5 bases). This CDR3 is 17 amino acids long. The V end was cut by 2 bases, the J end by 0 bases, with 17 bases between. Germline loops: CDR1 SGDLS, CDR2 YYNGEE. CDR3 nucleotides: TGTGCCAGCAGCGTCAACCGGGTGGGGACGTCTAACTATGGCTACACCTTC. Its translation: CASSVNRVGTSNYGYTF.

The table lists this clone with a count of one. The rearrangement uses TRBV5-6 and TRBJ2-7, with TRBD2 matching over 7 bases. This CDR3 region has 15 residues. The J segment lost 3 bases and the V segment lost 3 bases, leaving 9 bases of the junction unmatched. CDR1 is SGHDT, CDR2 YYEEEE, per germline. The CDR3 nucleotides are TGTGCCAGCAGCTCGATGGCGGGAGCCTTCTACGAGCAGTACTTC. Protein sequence: CASSSMAGAFYEQYF. Supplemented by reference TRBV5-6 and TRBJ2-7, the full variable domain reads DAGVTQSPTHLIKTRGQQVTLRCSPKSGHDTVSWYQQALGQGPQFIFQYYEEEERQRGNFPDRFSGHQFPNYSSELNVNALLLGDSALYLCASSSMAGAFYEQYFGPGTRLTVT.

The chain is built from TRBV9 and TRBJ2-1; D is perhaps TRBD1 or TRBD2 (6 bases each). V shed 0 bases and J shed 8 bases, with 21 bases lying between them. The CDR3 runs 17 residues. Looked up from germline, CDR1 is SGDLS and CDR2 is YYNGEE. CDR3 region: CASSVATGGAGVDEQFF. For the CDR3, the DNA is TGTGCCAGCAGCGTAGCAACCGGAGGGGCAGGGGTCGATGAGCAGTTCTTC.

The chain links TRBV6-5 to TRBJ1-6; a possible D gene is TRBD1 (6 bases). This CDR3 spans 14 amino acids. CDR1 is MNHEY, CDR2 SVGAGI, per germline. Trimming pared 4 bases from V and 7 bases from J, leaving 11 bases between. CDR3 residues: CASSWAGENSPLHF. The DNA for the CDR3 is TGTGCCAGCAGTTGGGCAGGGGAAAATTCACCCCTCCACTTT.

The V and J genes are TRBV7-9 and TRBJ2-5, with 9 bases aligning to TRBD1. The V gene's germline CDR1 is SEHNR and CDR2 FQNEAQ (reference sequence). The CDR3 spans 14 residues. V trimming: 2 bases; J trimming: 5 bases; junction bases outside the gene matches: 3. CDR3 nucleotides: TGTGCCAGCAGCTTATGGGACAGGGTTGAGACCCAGTACTTC. This translates into CASSLWDRVETQYF.

The rearrangement uses TRBV18 and TRBJ1-1; D unclear. Trimming took off 2 bases at V and 0 bases at J, with 4 bases between the two ends. CDR1 and CDR2 (germline): KGHSH, LQKENI. There are 13 residues in the CDR3. This chain's CDR3 is CASSPGMNTEAFF. The CDR3 DNA is TGTGCCAGCTCACCAGGGATGAACACTGAAGCTTTCTTT.

The genes are TRBV28 and TRBJ2-7; D is possibly TRBD1 (6 bases). V was clipped by 3 bases and J by 1 base, with 10 bases between them. CDR1 and CDR2 from the germline V gene are MDHEN and SYDVKM. The CDR3 sequence is 14 residues long. CDR3 coding DNA: TGTGCCAGCAGTTTCAGGGGTAGGTCCTACGAGCAGTACTTC. This sequence encodes CASSFRGRSYEQYF. Together with reference TRBV28 and TRBJ2-7, the CDR3 gives the full variable domain: DVKVTQSSRYLVKRTGEKVFLECVQDMDHENMFWYRQDPGLGLRLIYFSYDVKMKEKGDIPEGYSVSREKKERFSLILESASTNQTSMYLCASSFRGRSYEQYFGPGTRLTVT.

This clone was recorded only once. The chain couples TRBV5-3 to TRBJ1-2; D unresolved. TRBV5-3 is filed as an ORF, its function uncertain. CDR3 size: 14 residues. Trimming stripped 8 bases from V and 4 bases from J, with 18 bases between. The CDR3 region has the DNA TGTGCCAGCAGCCCAGGAAACAAGGGCTATGGCTACACCTTC. This sequence encodes CASSPGNKGYGYTF.

This clone turned up a few times. The gene calls are TRBV9 and TRBJ1-1; D call uncertain. The CDR3 has 14 residues. The ends were cut back, 4 bases at V and 1 base at J, with 11 bases in the middle. Germline V gene data show CDR1 as SGDLS and CDR2 as YYNGEE. CDR3 loop: CASSPSQANTEAFF. The CDR3 region has the DNA TGTGCCAGCAGCCCCTCTCAGGCGAACACTGAAGCTTTCTTT.

Only a few counts were recorded for this clone. The rearrangement uses TRBV14 and TRBJ2-3; D is unclear. From germline, CDR1 is SGHDN and CDR2 FVKESK. V lost 4 bases, J lost 8 bases, and 13 bases lay in between. The CDR3 consists of 13 residues. CDR3: CASSRFAAATQYF. The CDR3 DNA follows: TGTGCCAGCAGCCGCTTCGCGGCAGCTACGCAGTATTTT.